The sequence of this T cell receptor beta chain was determined in a study of graft-versus-host responses after intestinal transplantation. Details on this clone: The antigen is unknown.

TCRdb's copy holds only in-frame clones and misses some; the assay was immunoSEQ multiplex PCR. The table includes fewer than 95,000 clones, around 92% detected once. The germline V gene has CDR1 SGHVS and CDR2 FQNEAQ. J gave up 3 bases and V 1 base, and 9 bases lay outside the gene matches. This CDR3 is built from 17 residues. Study results and caveats: Peak circulating GvH clone levels tracked with early post-transplant HvG declines. GvH clones detected in recipient marrow included some appearing first in ileum or blood.

The TCR was taken from a human donor who was the organ donor for an intestinal transplant. Sequenced material: unstimulated CD8+ T cells sorted from spleen or lymph node cells, taken before transplant. The chain combines TRBV7-8 with TRBJ1-5; 7 bases agree with TRBD1. CDR3: CASSLDPGQTHNQPQHF. In nucleotides, the CDR3 is TGTGCCAGCAGCTTAGACCCGGGACAGACTCACAATCAGCCCCAGCATTTT.